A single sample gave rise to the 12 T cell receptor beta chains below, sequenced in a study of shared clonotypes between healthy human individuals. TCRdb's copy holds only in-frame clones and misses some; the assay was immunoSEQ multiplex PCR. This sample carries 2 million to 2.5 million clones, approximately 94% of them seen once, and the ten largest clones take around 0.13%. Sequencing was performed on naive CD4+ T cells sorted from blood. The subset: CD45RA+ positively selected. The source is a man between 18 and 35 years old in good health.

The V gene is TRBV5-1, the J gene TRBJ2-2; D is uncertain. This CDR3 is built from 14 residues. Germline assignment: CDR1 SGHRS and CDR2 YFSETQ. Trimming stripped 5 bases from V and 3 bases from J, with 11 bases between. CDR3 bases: TGCGCCAGCAGGGGCAAGGACGACACCGGGGAGCTGTTTTTT. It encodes CASRGKDDTGELFF.

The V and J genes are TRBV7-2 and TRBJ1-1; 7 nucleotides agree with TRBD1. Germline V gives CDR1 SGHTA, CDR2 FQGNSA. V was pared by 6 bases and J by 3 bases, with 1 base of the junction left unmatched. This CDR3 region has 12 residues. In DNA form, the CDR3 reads TGTGCCAGCAGACAGGGGCACACTGAAGCTTTCTTT. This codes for CASRQGHTEAFF. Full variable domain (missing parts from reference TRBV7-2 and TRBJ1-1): GAGVSQSPSNKVTEKGKDVELRCDPISGHTALYWYRQSLGQGLEFLIYFQGNSAPDKSGLPSDRFSAERTGGSVSTLTIQRTQQEDSAVYLCASRQGHTEAFFGQGTRLTVV.

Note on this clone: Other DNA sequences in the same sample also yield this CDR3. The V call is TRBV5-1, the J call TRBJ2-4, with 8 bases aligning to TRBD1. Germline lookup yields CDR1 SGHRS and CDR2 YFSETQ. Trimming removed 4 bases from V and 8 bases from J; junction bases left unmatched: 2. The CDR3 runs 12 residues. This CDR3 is CASSGQGDIQYF. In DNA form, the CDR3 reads TGCGCCAGCAGCGGACAGGGTGACATTCAGTACTTC.

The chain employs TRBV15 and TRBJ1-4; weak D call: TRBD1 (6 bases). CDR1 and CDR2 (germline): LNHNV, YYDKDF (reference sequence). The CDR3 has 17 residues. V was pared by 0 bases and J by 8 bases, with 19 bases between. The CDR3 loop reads CATSRDLSSGAGEKLFF. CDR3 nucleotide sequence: TGTGCCACCAGCAGAGATTTAAGCTCAGGGGCTGGAGAAAAACTGTTTTTT.

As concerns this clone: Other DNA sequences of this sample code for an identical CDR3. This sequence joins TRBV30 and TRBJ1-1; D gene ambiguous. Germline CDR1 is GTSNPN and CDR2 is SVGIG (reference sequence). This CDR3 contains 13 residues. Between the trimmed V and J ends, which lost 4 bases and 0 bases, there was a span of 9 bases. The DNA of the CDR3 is TGTGCCTGGAATCGGTTCATGAACACTGAAGCTTTCTTT. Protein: CAWNRFMNTEAFF. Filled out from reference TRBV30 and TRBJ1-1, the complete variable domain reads SQTIHQWPATLVQPVGSPLSLECTVEGTSNPNLYWYRQAAGRGLQLLFYSVGIGQISSEVPQNLSASRPQDRQFILSSKKLLLSDSGFYLCAWNRFMNTEAFFGQGTRLTVV.

Here the CDR3 DNA reads TGTGCCAGCAGCTCTAGCGGGGGGTACACAGATACGCAGTATTTT. This codes for CASSSSGGYTDTQYF. The gene calls are TRBV11-3 and TRBJ2-3, with TRBD2 matching over 11 bases. The trim removed 4 bases at V and 2 bases at J, leaving 2 bases unmatched. This CDR3 region has 15 residues. Per germline, CDR1 SGHNT and CDR2 YENEEA.

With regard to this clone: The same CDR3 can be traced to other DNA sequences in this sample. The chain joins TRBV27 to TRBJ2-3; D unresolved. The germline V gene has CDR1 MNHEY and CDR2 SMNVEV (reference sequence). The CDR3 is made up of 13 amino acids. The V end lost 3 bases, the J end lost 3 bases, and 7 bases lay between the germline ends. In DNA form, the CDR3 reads TGTGCCAGCAGTTTCCTTGGGACAGATACGCAGTATTTT. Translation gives CASSFLGTDTQYF.

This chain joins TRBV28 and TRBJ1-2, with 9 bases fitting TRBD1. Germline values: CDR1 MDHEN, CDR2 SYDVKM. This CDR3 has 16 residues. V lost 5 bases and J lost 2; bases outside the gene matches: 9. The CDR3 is CASSPWTGERNYGYTF. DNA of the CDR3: TGTGCCAGCAGTCCCTGGACAGGGGAGAGAAACTATGGCTACACCTTC.

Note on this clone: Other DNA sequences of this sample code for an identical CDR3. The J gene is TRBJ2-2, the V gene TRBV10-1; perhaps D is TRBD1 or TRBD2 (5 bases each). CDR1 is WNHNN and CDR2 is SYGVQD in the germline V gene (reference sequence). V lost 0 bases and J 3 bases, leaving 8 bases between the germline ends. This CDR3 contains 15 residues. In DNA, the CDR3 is TGCGCCAGCAGTGAGTCGAGAGGGGACACCGGGGAGCTGTTTTTT. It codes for CASSESRGDTGELFF.

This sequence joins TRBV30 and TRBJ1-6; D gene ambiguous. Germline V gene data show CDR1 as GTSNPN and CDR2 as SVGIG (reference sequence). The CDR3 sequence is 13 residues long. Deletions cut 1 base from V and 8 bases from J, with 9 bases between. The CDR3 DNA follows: TGTGCCTGGAGTGGAGGGTTAGATTCACCCCTCCACTTT. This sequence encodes CAWSGGLDSPLHF.

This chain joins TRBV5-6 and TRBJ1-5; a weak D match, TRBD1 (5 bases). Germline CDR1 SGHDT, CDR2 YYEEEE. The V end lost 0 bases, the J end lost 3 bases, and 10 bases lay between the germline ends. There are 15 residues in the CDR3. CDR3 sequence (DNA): TGTGCCAGCAGCTTGGGCCAAGGGGACAATCAGCCCCAGCATTTT. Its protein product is CASSLGQGDNQPQHF.

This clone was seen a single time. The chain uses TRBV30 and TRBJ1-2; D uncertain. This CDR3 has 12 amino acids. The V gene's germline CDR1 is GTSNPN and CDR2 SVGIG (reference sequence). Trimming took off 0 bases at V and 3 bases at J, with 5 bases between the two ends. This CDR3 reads CAWSVRHYGYTF. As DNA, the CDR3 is TGTGCCTGGAGTGTACGCCACTATGGCTACACCTTC.